Listed here is a single TCR beta chain. Its antigen is undetermined. The sample originates from a study of cytotoxic CD8 clonotypes in ibrutinib-treated CLL. Overall study context: On average, more than 90,000 productive rearrangements and more than 200,000 productive templates per sample.

Notes on the study in general: Before falling back toward baseline at progression, clonality had risen at the time of ibrutinib response.

Depth targeted 1 in 200,000 to 1 in 1 million T cells, averaging around 9.5x coverage per clonotype. Generated by immunoSEQ multiplex PCR, the TCRdb table keeps only in-frame clones and is missing some. The table records about 57,000 clones, roughly 50% of them present only once. Genomic DNA for TCR beta libraries, 1.5 to 2 micrograms, came from cryopreserved PBMCs. Germline CDR1 reads MNHNY; CDR2 reads SVGAGI (reference sequence). The ends were cut back, 6 bases at V and 1 base at J, with 6 bases in the middle. The CDR3 totals 12 residues. The chain combines TRBV6-6 with TRBJ2-5; D is undetermined. The sample consisted of PBMCs, taken after 24 months of ibrutinib treatment. The clonotype originates from a human donor with chronic lymphocytic leukemia. CDR3 sequence (DNA): TGTGCCAGCAGGCGGTCCCAAGAGACCCAGTACTTC. This sequence encodes CASRRSQETQYF.